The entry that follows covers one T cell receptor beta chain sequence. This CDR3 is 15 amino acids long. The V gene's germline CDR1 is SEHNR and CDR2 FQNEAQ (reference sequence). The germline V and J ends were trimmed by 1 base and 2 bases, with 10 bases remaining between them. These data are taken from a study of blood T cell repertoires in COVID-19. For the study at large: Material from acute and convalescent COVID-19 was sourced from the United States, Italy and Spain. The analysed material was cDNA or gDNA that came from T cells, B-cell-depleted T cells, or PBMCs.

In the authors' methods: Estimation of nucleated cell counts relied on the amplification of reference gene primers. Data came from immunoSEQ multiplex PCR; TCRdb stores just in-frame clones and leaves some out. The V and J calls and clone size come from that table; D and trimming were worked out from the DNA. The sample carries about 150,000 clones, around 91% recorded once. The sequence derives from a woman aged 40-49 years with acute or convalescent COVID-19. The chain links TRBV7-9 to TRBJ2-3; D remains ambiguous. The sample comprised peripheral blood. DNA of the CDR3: TGTGCCAGCAGCTTAGGCGGTCATGCCACAGATACGCAGTATTTT. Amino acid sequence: CASSLGGHATDTQYF. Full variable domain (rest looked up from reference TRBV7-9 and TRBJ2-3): DTGVSQNPRHKITKRGQNVTFRCDPISEHNRLYWYRQTLGQGPEFLTYFQNEAQLEKSRLLSDRFSAERPKGSFSTLEIQRTEQGDSAMYLCASSLGGHATDTQYFGPGTRLTVL.